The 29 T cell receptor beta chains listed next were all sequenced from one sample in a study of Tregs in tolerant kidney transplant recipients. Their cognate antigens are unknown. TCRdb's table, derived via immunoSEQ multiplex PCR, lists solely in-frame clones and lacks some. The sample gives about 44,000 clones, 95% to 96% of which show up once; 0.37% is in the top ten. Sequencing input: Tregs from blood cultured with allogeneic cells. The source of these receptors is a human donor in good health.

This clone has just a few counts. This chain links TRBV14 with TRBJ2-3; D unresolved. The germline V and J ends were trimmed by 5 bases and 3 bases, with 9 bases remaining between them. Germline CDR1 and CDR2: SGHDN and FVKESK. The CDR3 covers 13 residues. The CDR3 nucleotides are TGTGCCAGCAGCGGCCATTGGACAGATACGCAGTATTTT. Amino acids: CASSGHWTDTQYF. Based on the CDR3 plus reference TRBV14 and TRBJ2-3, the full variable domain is EAGVTQFPSHSVIEKGQTVTLRCDPISGHDNLYWYRRVMGKEIKFLLHFVKESKQDESGMPNNRFLAERTGGTYSTLKVQPAELEDSGVYFCASSGHWTDTQYFGPGTRLTVL.

CDR3 in DNA: TGCAGTTTCCGACGGGAGGGGGGCTACACCTTC. Amino acids: CSFRREGGYTF. The chain uses TRBV20-1 and TRBJ1-2; TRBD1 might be the D (5 bases). V was shortened by 8 bases and J by 8 bases, with 15 bases between the two germline ends. The germline V gene has CDR1 DFQATT and CDR2 SNEGSKA (reference sequence). The CDR3 has 11 amino acids.

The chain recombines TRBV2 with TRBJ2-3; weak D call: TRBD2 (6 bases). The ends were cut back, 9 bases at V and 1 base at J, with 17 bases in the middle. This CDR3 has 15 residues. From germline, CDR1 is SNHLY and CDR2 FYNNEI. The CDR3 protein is CASSSGPLGTDTQYF. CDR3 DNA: TGTGCCAGTTCAAGCGGGCCTTTGGGCACAGATACGCAGTATTTT.

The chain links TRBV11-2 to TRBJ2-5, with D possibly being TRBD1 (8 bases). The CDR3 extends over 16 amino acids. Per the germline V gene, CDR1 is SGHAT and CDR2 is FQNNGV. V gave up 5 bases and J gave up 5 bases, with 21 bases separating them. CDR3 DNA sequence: TGTGCCAGCAGCGTGCGGGGGCAGGGGGCTTGGGAGACCCAGTACTTC. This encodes CASSVRGQGAWETQYF.

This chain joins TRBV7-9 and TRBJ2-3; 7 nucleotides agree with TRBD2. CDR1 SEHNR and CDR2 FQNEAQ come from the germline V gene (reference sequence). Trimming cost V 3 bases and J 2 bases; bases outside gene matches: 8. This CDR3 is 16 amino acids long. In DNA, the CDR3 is TGTGCCAGCAGCTTGTATTTCCGGGGGGACACAGATACGCAGTATTTT. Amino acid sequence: CASSLYFRGDTDTQYF.

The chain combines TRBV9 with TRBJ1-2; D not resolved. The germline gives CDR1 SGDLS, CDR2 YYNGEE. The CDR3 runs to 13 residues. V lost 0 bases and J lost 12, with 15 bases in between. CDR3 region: CASSVGPLPTHTF. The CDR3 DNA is TGTGCCAGCAGCGTAGGTCCTCTTCCTACCCACACCTTC.

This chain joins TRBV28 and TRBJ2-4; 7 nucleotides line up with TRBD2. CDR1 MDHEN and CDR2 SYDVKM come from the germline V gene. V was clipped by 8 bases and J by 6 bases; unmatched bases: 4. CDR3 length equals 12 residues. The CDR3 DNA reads TGTGCCAGCGGGAGGGTGGTAAACATTCAGTACTTC. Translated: CASGRVVNIQYF. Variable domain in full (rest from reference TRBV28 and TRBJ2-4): DVKVTQSSRYLVKRTGEKVFLECVQDMDHENMFWYRQDPGLGLRLIYFSYDVKMKEKGDIPEGYSVSREKKERFSLILESASTNQTSMYLCASGRVVNIQYFGAGTRLSVL.

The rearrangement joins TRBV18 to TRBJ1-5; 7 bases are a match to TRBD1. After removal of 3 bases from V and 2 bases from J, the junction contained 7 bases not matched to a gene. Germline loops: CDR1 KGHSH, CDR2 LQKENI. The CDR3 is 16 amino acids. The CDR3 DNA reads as TGTGCCAGCTCACCGGGGGTTCAGGGGGGCAATCAGCCCCAGCATTTT. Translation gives CASSPGVQGGNQPQHF.

CDR3 coding DNA: TGTGCCAGCAGCCCGTTCGGCATCGTGAGGGGTAATCAGAACACCGGGGAGCTGTTTTTT. This gives the protein CASSPFGIVRGNQNTGELFF. The V call is TRBV5-5, the J call TRBJ2-2; either TRBD1 or TRBD2 may supply D (5 bases each). The V gene lost 4 bases and the J gene lost 1 base, with 26 bases spanning the gap. The germline gives CDR1 SGHKS, CDR2 YYEKEE (reference sequence). The CDR3 sequence is 20 residues long.

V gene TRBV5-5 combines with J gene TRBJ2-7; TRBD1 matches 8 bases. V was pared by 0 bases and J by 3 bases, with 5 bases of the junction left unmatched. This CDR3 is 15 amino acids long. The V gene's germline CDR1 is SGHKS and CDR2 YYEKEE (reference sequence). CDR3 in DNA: TGTGCCAGCAGCTTGGCCCCGGGACAGGTCTACGAGCAGTACTTC. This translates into CASSLAPGQVYEQYF. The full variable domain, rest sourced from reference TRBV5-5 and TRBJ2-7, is DAGVTQSPTHLIKTRGQQVTLRCSPISGHKSVSWYQQVLGQGPQFIFQYYEKEERGRGNFPDRFSARQFPNYSSELNVNALLLGDSALYLCASSLAPGQVYEQYFGPGTRLTVT.

The CDR3 loop is CASRQGAGYGYTF. The CDR3 DNA is TGTGCCAGCAGGCAGGGGGCGGGCTATGGCTACACCTTC. The chain links TRBV6-5 to TRBJ1-2; 8 bases line up with TRBD1. Trimming took 6 bases from V and 4 from J; bases not matched to a gene: 4. The length of the CDR3 is 13 residues. Germline-derived CDR1 and CDR2 are MNHEY and SVGAGI.

CDR3 protein: CASSPGGGGELFF. DNA of the CDR3: TGTGCCAGCAGCCCCGGAGGTGGCGGGGAGCTGTTTTTT. This rearrangement joins TRBV5-3 to TRBJ2-2; possible D gene TRBD2, 5 bases. TRBV5-3 is marked as an open reading frame, function uncertain. This CDR3 region has 13 residues. With 8 bases removed from V and 7 bases from J, the gap between germline ends came to 15 bases.

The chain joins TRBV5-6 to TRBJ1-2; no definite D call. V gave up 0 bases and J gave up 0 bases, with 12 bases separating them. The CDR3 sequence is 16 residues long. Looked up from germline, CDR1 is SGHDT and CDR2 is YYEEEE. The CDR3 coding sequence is TGTGCCAGCAGCTTGGGGTGGGGAGAAGCTAACTATGGCTACACCTTC. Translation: CASSLGWGEANYGYTF. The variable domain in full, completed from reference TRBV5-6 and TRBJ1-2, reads DAGVTQSPTHLIKTRGQQVTLRCSPKSGHDTVSWYQQALGQGPQFIFQYYEEEERQRGNFPDRFSGHQFPNYSSELNVNALLLGDSALYLCASSLGWGEANYGYTFGSGTRLTVV.

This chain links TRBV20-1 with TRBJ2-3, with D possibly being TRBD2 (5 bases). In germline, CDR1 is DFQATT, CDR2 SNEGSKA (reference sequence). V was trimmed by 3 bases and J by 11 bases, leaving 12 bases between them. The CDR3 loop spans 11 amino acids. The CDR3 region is CSARGPGRQYF. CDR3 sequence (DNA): TGCAGTGCTAGGGGCCCGGGGAGGCAGTATTTT.

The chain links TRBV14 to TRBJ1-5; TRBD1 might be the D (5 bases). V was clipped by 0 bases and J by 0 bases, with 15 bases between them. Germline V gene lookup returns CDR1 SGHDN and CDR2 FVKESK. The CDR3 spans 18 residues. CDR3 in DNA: TGTGCCAGCAGCCAAGAAGAATATGGGGACTATAGCAATCAGCCCCAGCATTTT. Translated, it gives CASSQEEYGDYSNQPQHF.

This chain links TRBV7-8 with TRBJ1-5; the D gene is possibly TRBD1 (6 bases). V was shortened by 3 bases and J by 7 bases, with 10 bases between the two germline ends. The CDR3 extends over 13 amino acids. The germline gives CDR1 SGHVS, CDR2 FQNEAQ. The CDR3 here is CASSFSGGQPQHF. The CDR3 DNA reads TGTGCCAGCAGCTTCTCCGGGGGCCAGCCCCAGCATTTT.

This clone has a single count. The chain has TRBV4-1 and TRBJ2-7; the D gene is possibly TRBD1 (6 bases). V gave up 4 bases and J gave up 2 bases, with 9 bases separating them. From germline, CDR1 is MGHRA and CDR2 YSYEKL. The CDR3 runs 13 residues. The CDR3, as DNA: TGCGCCAGCAGCCGTACAGGGACCTACGAGCAGTACTTC. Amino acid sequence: CASSRTGTYEQYF.

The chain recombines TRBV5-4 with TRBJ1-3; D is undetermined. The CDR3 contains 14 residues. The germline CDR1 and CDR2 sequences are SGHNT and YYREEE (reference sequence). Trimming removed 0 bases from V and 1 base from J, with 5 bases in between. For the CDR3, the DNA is TGTGCCAGCAGCTTGGGGGGTTCTGGAAACACCATATATTTT. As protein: CASSLGGSGNTIYF.

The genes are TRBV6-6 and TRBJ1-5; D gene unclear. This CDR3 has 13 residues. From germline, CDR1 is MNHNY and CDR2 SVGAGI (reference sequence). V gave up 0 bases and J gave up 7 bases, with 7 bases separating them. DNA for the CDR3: TGTGCCAGCAGTTACTCGTGGGCCCAGCCCCAGCATTTT. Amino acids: CASSYSWAQPQHF.

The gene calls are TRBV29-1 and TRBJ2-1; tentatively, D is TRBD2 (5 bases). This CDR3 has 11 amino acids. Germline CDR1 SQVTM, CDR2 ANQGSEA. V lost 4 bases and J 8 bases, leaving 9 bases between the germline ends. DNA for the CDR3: TGCAGCGTTGGAGGGCTCGATGAGCAGTTCTTC. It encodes CSVGGLDEQFF.

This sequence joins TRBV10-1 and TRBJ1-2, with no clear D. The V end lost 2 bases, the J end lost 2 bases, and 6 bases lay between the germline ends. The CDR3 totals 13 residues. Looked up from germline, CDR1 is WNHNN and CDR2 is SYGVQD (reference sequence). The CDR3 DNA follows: TGCGCCAGCAGTGAGGCGGTGAACTATGGCTACACCTTC. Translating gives CASSEAVNYGYTF.

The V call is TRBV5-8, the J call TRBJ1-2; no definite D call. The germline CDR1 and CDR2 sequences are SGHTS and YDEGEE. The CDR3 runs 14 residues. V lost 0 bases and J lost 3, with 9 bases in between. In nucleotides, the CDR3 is TGTGCCAGCAGCTTGGAAAGGGCGCACTATGGCTACACCTTC. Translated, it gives CASSLERAHYGYTF.

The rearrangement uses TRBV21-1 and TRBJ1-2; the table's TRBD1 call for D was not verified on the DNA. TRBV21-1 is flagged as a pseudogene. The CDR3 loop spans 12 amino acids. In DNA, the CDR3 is TGTGCCCGGACAGGCGCTTCGTATGGCTACACCTTC. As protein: CARTGASYGYTF.

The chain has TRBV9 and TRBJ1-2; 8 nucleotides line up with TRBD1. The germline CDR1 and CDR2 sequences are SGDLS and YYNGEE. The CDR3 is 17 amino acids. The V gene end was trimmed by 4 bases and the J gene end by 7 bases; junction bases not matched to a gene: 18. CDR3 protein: CASSPRTGMGFEGGYTF. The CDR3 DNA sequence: TGTGCCAGCAGCCCCCGGACAGGGATGGGGTTCGAAGGTGGCTACACCTTC.

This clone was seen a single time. CDR3 DNA: TGTGCCAGCAGCCTCAAGACAGGGGGCGCCTACATTCAGTACTTC. Protein product: CASSLKTGGAYIQYF. The genes are TRBV5-4 and TRBJ2-4, with 10 bases that match TRBD1. Looked up from germline, CDR1 is SGHNT and CDR2 is YYREEE (reference sequence). With V trimmed by 4 bases and J by 8 bases, 9 bases remained unmatched. This CDR3 region has 15 residues.

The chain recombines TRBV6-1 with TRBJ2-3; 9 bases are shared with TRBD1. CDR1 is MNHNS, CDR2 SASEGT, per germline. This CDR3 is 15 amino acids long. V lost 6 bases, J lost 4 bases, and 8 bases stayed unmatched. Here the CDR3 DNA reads TGTGCCAGCAGCTTACAGGGGGCGAACGCAGATACGCAGTATTTT. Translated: CASSLQGANADTQYF.

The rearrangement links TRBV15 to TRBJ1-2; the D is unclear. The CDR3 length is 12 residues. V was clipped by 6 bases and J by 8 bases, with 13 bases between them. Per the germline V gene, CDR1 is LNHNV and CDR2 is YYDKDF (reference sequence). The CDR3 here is CATSHSGLGYTF. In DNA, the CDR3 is TGTGCCACCAGTCATAGTGGCTTGGGCTACACCTTC.

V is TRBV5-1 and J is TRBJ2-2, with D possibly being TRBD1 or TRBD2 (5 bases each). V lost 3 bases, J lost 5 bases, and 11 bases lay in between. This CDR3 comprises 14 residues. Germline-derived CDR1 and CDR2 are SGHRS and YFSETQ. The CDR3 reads CASSSGTLTGELFF. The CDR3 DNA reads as TGCGCCAGCAGCTCCGGGACGCTAACCGGGGAGCTGTTTTTT.

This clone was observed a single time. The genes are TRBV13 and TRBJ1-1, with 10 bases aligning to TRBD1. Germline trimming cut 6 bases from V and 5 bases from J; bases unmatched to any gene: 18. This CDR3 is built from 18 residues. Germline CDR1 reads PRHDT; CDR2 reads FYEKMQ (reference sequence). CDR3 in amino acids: CASSLFGGQGIRGTEAFF. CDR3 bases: TGTGCCAGCAGTTTATTTGGGGGACAGGGGATTAGGGGAACTGAAGCTTTCTTT.